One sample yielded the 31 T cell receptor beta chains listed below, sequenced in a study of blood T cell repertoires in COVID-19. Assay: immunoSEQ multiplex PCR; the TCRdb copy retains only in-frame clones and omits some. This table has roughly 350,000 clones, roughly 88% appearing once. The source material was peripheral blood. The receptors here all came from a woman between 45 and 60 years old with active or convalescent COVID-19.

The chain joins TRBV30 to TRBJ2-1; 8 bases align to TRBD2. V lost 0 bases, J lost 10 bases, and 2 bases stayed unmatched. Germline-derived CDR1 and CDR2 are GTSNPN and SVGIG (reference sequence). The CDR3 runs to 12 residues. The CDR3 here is CAWSVGGREQFF. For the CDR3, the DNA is TGTGCCTGGAGTGTCGGCGGGAGGGAGCAGTTCTTC.

CDR3 nucleotide sequence: TGTGCCTGGAGTGTAAAGCAGGGGATGGGCACTGAAGCTTTCTTT. Amino acids: CAWSVKQGMGTEAFF. The chain recombines TRBV30 with TRBJ1-1, with D possibly matching TRBD1 (6 bases). V shed 0 bases and J shed 4 bases, with 15 bases lying between them. The CDR3 consists of 15 residues. Per the germline V gene, CDR1 is GTSNPN and CDR2 is SVGIG (reference sequence).

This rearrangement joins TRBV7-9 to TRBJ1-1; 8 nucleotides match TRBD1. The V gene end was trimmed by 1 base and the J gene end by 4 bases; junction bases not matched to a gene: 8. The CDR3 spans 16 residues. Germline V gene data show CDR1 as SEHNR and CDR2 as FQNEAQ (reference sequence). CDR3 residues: CASSLGGAGGFTEAFF. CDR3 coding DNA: TGTGCCAGCAGCTTAGGCGGGGCAGGGGGCTTCACTGAAGCTTTCTTT.

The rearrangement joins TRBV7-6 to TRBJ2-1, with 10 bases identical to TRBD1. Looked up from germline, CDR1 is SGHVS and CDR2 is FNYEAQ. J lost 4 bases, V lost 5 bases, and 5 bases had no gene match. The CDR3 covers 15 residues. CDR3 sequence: CASSQGQGIYNEQFF. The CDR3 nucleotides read TGTGCCAGCAGCCAGGGACAGGGGATTTACAATGAGCAGTTCTTC.

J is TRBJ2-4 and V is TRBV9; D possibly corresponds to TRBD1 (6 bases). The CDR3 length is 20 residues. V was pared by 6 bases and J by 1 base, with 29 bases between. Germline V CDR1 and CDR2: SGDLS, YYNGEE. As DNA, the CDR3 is TGTGCCAGCACCGACGTGCCACAGGGATTTGCCAGCCGGGCCAAAAACATTCAGTACTTC. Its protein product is CASTDVPQGFASRAKNIQYF. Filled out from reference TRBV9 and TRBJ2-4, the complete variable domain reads DSGVTQTPKHLITATGQRVTLRCSPRSGDLSVYWYQQSLDQGLQFLIQYYNGEERAKGNILERFSAQQFPDLHSELNLSSLELGDSALYFCASTDVPQGFASRAKNIQYFGAGTRLSVL.

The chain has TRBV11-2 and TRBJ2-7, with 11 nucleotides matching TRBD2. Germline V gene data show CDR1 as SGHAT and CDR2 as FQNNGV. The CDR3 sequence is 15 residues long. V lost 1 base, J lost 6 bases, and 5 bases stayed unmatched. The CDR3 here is CASSLGTSGRFEQYF. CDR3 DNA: TGTGCCAGCAGCTTAGGAACTAGCGGGAGATTCGAGCAGTACTTC. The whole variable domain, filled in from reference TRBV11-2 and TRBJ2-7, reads EAGVAQSPRYKIIEKRQSVAFWCNPISGHATLYWYQQILGQGPKLLIQFQNNGVVDDSQLPKDRFSAERLKGVDSTLKIQPAKLEDSAVYLCASSLGTSGRFEQYFGPGTRLTVT.

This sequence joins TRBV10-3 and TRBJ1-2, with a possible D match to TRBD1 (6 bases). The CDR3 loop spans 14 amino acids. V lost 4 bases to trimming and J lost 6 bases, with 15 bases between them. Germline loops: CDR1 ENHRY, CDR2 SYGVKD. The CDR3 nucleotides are TGTGCCATCAGTGGAGGGGGGGGTCAGAATGGCTACACCTTC. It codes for CAISGGGGQNGYTF.

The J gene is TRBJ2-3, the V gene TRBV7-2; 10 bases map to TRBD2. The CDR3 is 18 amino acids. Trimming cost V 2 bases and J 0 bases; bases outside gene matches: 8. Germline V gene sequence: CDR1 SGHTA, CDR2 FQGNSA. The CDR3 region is CASSLRSGRDPSTDTQYF. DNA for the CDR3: TGTGCCAGCAGCTTACGGAGCGGGAGGGATCCTAGCACAGATACGCAGTATTTT. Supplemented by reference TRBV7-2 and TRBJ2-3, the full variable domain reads GAGVSQSPSNKVTEKGKDVELRCDPISGHTALYWYRQSLGQGLEFLIYFQGNSAPDKSGLPSDRFSAERTGGSVSTLTIQRTQQEDSAVYLCASSLRSGRDPSTDTQYFGPGTRLTVL.

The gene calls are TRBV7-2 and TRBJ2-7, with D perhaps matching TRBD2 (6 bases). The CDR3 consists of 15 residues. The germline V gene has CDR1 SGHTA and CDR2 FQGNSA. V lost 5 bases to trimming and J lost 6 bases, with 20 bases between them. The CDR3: CASSHFAGTPIEQYF. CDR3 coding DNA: TGTGCCAGCAGCCACTTCGCGGGGACTCCTATCGAGCAGTACTTC.

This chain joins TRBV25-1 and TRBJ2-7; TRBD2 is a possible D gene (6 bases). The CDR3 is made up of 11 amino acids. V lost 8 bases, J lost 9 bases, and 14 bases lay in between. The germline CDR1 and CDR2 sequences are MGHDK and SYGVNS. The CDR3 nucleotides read TGTGCCAGCTACCACCAGGGAGGGCAGTACTTC. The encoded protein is CASYHQGGQYF.

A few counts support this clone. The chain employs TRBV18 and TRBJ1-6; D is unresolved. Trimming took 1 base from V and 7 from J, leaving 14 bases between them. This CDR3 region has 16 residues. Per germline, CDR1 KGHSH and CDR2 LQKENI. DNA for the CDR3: TGTGCCAGCTCACCACGTTCCGGGATCTACAATTCACCCCTCCACTTT. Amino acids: CASSPRSGIYNSPLHF.

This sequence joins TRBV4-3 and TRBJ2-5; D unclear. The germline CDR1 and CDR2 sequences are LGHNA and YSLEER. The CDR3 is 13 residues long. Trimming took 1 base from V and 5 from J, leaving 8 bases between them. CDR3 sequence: CASSQGLEETQYF. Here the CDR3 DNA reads TGCGCCAGCAGCCAAGGGCTAGAGGAGACCCAGTACTTC.

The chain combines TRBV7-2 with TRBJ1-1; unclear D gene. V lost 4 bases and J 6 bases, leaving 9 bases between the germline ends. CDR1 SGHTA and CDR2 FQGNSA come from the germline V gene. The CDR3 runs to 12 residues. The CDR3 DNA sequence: TGTGCCAGCAGCTCGCGACTCGCTGAAGCTTTCTTT. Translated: CASSSRLAEAFF.

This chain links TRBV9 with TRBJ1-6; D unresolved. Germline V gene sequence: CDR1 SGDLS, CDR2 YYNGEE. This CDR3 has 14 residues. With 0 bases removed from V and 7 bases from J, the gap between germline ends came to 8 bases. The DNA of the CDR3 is TGTGCCAGCAGCGTAGGAGGCCCCAATTCACCCCTCCACTTT. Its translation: CASSVGGPNSPLHF.

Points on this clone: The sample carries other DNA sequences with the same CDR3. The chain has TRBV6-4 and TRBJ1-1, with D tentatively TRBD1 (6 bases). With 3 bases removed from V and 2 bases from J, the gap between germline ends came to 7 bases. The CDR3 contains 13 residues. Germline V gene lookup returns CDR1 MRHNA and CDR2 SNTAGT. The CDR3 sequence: CASSETGNTEAFF. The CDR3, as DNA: TGTGCCAGCAGTGAGACAGGTAACACTGAAGCTTTCTTT.

CDR3 sequence reads: CASSFRSGSNQPQHF. The CDR3 bases are TGCGCCAGCAGCTTCCGCTCGGGAAGCAATCAGCCCCAGCATTTT. The chain uses TRBV5-1 and TRBJ1-5; no clear D. CDR1 is SGHRS, CDR2 YFSETQ, per germline. CDR3 size: 15 residues. V lost 2 bases, J lost 1 base, and 10 bases lay in between. The variable domain in full, completed from reference TRBV5-1 and TRBJ1-5, reads KAGVTQTPRYLIKTRGQQVTLSCSPISGHRSVSWYQQTPGQGLQFLFEYFSETQRNKGNFPGRFSGRQFSNSRSEMNVSTLELGDSALYLCASSFRSGSNQPQHFGDGTRLSIL.

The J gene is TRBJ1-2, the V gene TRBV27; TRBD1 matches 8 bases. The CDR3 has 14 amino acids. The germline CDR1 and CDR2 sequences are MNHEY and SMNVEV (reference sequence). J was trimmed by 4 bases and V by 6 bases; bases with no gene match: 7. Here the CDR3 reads CASRKQGVAYGYTF. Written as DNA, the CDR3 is TGTGCCAGCAGAAAACAGGGGGTTGCCTATGGCTACACCTTC.

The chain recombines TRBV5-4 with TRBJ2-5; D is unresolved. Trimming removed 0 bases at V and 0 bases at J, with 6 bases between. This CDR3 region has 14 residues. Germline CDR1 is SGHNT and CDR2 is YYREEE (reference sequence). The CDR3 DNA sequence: TGTGCCAGCAGCTTGGTAGCCTACCAAGAGACCCAGTACTTC. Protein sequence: CASSLVAYQETQYF. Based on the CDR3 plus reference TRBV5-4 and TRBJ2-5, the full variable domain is ETGVTQSPTHLIKTRGQQVTLRCSSQSGHNTVSWYQQALGQGPQFIFQYYREEENGRGNFPPRFSGLQFPNYSSELNVNALELDDSALYLCASSLVAYQETQYFGPGTRLLVL.

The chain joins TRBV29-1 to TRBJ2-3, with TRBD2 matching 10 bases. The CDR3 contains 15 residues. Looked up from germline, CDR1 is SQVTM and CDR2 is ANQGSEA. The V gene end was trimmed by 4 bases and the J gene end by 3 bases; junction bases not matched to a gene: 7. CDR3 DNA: TGCAGCGTTGCCCTTGGTAGCGGGGGGACAGATACGCAGTATTTT. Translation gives CSVALGSGGTDTQYF.

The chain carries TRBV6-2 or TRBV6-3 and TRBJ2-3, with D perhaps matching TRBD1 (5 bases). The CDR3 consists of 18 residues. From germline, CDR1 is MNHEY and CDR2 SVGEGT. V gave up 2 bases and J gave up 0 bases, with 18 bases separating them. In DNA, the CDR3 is TGTGCCAGCAGTTACGAATTAAAGGGGCCCCTTAGCACAGATACGCAGTATTTT. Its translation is CASSYELKGPLSTDTQYF.

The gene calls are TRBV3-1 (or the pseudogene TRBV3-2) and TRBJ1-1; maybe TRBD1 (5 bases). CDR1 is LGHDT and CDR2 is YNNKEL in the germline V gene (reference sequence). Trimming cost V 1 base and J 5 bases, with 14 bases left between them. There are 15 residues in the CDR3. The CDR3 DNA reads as TGTGCCAGCAGCCAAGGATCCAGGGTGTGGACTGAAGCTTTCTTT. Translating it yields CASSQGSRVWTEAFF.

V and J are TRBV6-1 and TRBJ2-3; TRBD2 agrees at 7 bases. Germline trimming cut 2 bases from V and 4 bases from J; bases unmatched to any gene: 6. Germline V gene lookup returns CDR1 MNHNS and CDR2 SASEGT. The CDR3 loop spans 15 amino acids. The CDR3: CASSEFVGGPDTQYF. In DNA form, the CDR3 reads TGTGCCAGCAGTGAATTTGTGGGAGGGCCAGATACGCAGTATTTT.

The CDR3 DNA follows: TGTGCCAGCAGTGACAGGGTGGTCACTGAAGCTTTCTTT. Protein product: CASSDRVVTEAFF. The chain has TRBV5-4 and TRBJ1-1, with 7 bases that match TRBD1. In germline, CDR1 is SGHNT, CDR2 YYREEE (reference sequence). This CDR3 contains 13 residues. Trimming cost V 5 bases and J 4 bases; bases outside gene matches: 5.

The CDR3 here is CSASQGSYGYTF. The CDR3 bases are TGCAGTGCTAGTCAGGGCAGTTATGGCTACACCTTC. The V call is TRBV20-1, the J call TRBJ1-2; D is possibly TRBD1 (5 bases). V was pared by 3 bases and J by 5 bases, with 10 bases between. The CDR3 is made up of 12 amino acids. Looked up from germline, CDR1 is DFQATT and CDR2 is SNEGSKA (reference sequence).

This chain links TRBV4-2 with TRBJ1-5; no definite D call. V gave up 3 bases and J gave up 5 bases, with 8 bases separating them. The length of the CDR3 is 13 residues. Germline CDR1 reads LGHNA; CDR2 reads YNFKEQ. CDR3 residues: CASSQESHQPQHF. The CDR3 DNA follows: TGTGCCAGCAGCCAGGAGAGCCATCAGCCCCAGCATTTT.

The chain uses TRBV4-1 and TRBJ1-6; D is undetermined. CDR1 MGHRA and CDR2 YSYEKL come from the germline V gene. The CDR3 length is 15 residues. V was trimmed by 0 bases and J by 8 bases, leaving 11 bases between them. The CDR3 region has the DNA TGCGCCAGCAGCCAAGATGAGACTGAGGATTCACCCCTCCACTTT. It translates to CASSQDETEDSPLHF.

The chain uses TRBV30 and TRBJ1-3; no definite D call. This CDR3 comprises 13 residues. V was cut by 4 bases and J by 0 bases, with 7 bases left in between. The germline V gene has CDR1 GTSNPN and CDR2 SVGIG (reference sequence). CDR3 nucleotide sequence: TGTGCCTGGAAAAAGAGCTCTGGAAACACCATATATTTT. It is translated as CAWKKSSGNTIYF.

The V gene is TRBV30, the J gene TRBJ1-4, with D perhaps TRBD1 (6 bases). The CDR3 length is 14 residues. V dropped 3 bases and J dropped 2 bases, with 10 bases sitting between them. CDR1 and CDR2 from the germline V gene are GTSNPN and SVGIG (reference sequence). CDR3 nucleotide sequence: TGTGCCTGGAGAGACAGGCCTACTAATGAAAAACTGTTTTTT. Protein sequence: CAWRDRPTNEKLFF.

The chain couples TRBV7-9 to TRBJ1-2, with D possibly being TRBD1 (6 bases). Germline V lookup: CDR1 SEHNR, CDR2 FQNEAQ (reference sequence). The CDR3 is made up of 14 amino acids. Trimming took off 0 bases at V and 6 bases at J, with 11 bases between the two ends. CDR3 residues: CASSLACPGDGYTF. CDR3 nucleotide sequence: TGTGCCAGCAGCTTAGCATGTCCAGGGGATGGCTACACCTTC.

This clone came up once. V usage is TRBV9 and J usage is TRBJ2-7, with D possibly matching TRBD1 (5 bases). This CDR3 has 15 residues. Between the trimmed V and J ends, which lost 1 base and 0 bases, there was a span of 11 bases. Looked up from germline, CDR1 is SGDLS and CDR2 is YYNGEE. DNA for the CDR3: TGTGCCAGCAGCGTACGGGCAGGGTCCTCCTACGAGCAGTACTTC. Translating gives CASSVRAGSSYEQYF.

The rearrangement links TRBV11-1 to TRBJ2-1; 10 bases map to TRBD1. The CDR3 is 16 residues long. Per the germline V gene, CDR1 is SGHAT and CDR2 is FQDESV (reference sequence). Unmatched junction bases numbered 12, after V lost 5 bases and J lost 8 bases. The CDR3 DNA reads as TGTGCCAGCAGCCCCCCAACTGACAGGGGGCGCGATGAGCAGTTCTTC. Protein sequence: CASSPPTDRGRDEQFF.